This T cell receptor (beta chain) was profiled in a study of blood T cell repertoires in COVID-19. This clone was observed a few times. Using immunoSEQ multiplex PCR, the repertoire was profiled, and TCRdb retains in-frame clones only, with some absent. The repertoire has a few hundred thousand clones, about 88% of them found once; the top ten carry roughly a sixth. Germline CDR1 reads ENHRY; CDR2 reads SYGVKD. Between the trimmed V and J ends, which lost 7 bases and 2 bases, there was a span of 18 bases. The CDR3 is 15 residues long. The sequencing input was peripheral blood. The chain carries TRBV10-3 and TRBJ2-7; TRBD2 might be the D (5 bases). The sequence was collected from a man aged 50-59 years with COVID-19, enrolled during active disease. CDR3 residues: CAIKYGVQLAYEQYF. The CDR3 nucleotides read TGTGCCATCAAATACGGGGTACAATTAGCCTACGAGCAGTACTTC.